Shown below are 19 T cell receptor beta chains from a single sample sequenced in a study of cytomegalovirus exposure and HLA in healthy donors. This PCR relied on a set of 60 Vbeta primers and 13 Jbeta primers. Clones were sequenced by immunoSEQ multiplex PCR, and TCRdb holds only the in-frame ones, with some missing. The sample includes some 200,000 clones, around 77% of them seen just once. Source material: PBMCs. These receptors were obtained from a woman aged 25-40 years in good health and CMV-seronegative.

This clone was counted once. The V gene is TRBV9, the J gene TRBJ1-1; D possibly corresponds to TRBD1 (5 bases). The V and J ends lost 5 bases and 1 base respectively, with 9 bases between them. The V gene's germline CDR1 is SGDLS and CDR2 YYNGEE. The CDR3 consists of 13 residues. The CDR3 is CASRPTGNTEAFF. CDR3 bases: TGTGCCAGCAGGCCCACAGGGAACACTGAAGCTTTCTTT.

The chain employs TRBV21-1 and TRBJ2-1; the table calls TRBD2, which could not be checked here. TRBV21-1 corresponds to a pseudogene. This CDR3 is 18 amino acids long. The CDR3 reads CASTFRLAGQSSYNEQFF. The CDR3 DNA reads as TGTGCCAGCACCTTCAGGCTAGCGGGTCAGAGCTCCTACAATGAGCAGTTCTTC.

The V and J genes are TRBV6-1 and TRBJ1-5; D is ambiguous. Between the trimmed V and J ends, which lost 7 bases and 0 bases, there was a span of 13 bases. The CDR3 totals 15 residues. Germline CDR1 reads MNHNS; CDR2 reads SASEGT. The CDR3 DNA sequence: TGTGCCAGCACCCTATCCACCTATAGCAATCAGCCCCAGCATTTT. It codes for CASTLSTYSNQPQHF.

This clone was picked up a small number of times. V is TRBV4-2 and J is TRBJ2-3; 11 bases line up with TRBD2. With V trimmed by 3 bases and J by 6 bases, 5 bases remained unmatched. Germline assignment: CDR1 LGHNA and CDR2 YNFKEQ. The length of the CDR3 is 15 residues. CDR3 DNA: TGTGCCAGCAGCCAGCAGACTAGCGGGGAGGATACGCAGTATTTT. It is translated as CASSQQTSGEDTQYF.

The chain has TRBV6-5 and TRBJ2-5, with D perhaps matching TRBD1 (6 bases). Germline loops: CDR1 MNHEY, CDR2 SVGAGI. This CDR3 contains 14 residues. V was shortened by 6 bases and J by 7 bases, with 18 bases between the two germline ends. CDR3 bases: TGTGCCAGCAGGCGGCCAGGGGAACTCGGGACCCAGTACTTC. Protein product: CASRRPGELGTQYF.

This sequence joins TRBV5-6 and TRBJ1-2, with D maybe TRBD1 (5 bases). V lost 3 bases and J 4 bases, leaving 22 bases between the germline ends. CDR3 length: 17 amino acids. The V gene's germline CDR1 is SGHDT and CDR2 YYEEEE. Here the CDR3 DNA reads TGTGCCAGCAGCTCAAGAGAGGACATAGGAAGGAGCTATGGCTACACCTTC. This gives the protein CASSSREDIGRSYGYTF.

The gene calls are TRBV7-3 and TRBJ1-1; possibly TRBD1 for D (6 bases). V lost 5 bases, J lost 5 bases, and 18 bases lay in between. Germline V gene lookup returns CDR1 SGHTA and CDR2 FQGTGA. This CDR3 has 15 residues. CDR3 sequence reads: CASSPAGGLGTEAFF. The CDR3 DNA is TGTGCCAGCAGCCCAGCCGGGGGGCTGGGAACTGAAGCTTTCTTT.

The V gene is TRBV7-9, the J gene TRBJ1-4; 7 bases are a match to TRBD1. This CDR3 is built from 18 residues. V shed 0 bases and J 4 bases; nucleotides not matched to a gene: 11. The germline CDR1 and CDR2 sequences are SEHNR and FQNEAQ (reference sequence). The CDR3 region has the DNA TGTGCCAGCAGCTTAGCGCATGGTGGGGACAGCATTAATGAAAAACTGTTTTTT. Translated, it gives CASSLAHGGDSINEKLFF. Based on the CDR3 plus reference TRBV7-9 and TRBJ1-4, the full variable domain is DTGVSQNPRHKITKRGQNVTFRCDPISEHNRLYWYRQTLGQGPEFLTYFQNEAQLEKSRLLSDRFSAERPKGSFSTLEIQRTEQGDSAMYLCASSLAHGGDSINEKLFFGSGTQLSVL.

The rearrangement uses TRBV2 and TRBJ2-3; TRBD2 matches 9 bases. This CDR3 contains 16 residues. The J segment lost 0 bases and the V segment lost 6 bases, leaving 7 bases of the junction unmatched. CDR1 and CDR2 (germline): SNHLY, FYNNEI. CDR3 nucleotide sequence: TGTGCCAGCAGAGGGGCTAGCGGGGAGAGCACAGATACGCAGTATTTT. Its protein product is CASRGASGESTDTQYF. The whole variable domain, remainder taken from reference TRBV2 and TRBJ2-3, is EPEVTQTPSHQVTQMGQEVILRCVPISNHLYFYWYRQILGQKVEFLVSFYNNEISEKSEIFDDQFSVERPDGSNFTLKIRSTKLEDSAMYFCASRGASGESTDTQYFGPGTRLTVL.

This clone was detected only a few times. In DNA, the CDR3 is TGCGCCAGTCTTCCGGGGGACAGCGTCACTGAAGCTTTCTTT. Protein: CASLPGDSVTEAFF. The chain recombines TRBV5-1 with TRBJ1-1; 7 bases are shared with TRBD1. The CDR3 runs 14 residues. J lost 4 bases, V lost 8 bases, and 11 bases had no gene match. The germline gives CDR1 SGHRS, CDR2 YFSETQ.

This clone was observed a single time. V is TRBV28 and J is TRBJ2-2, with 8 bases that match TRBD1. Germline values: CDR1 MDHEN, CDR2 SYDVKM. V lost 11 bases to trimming and J lost 5 bases; unmatched junction nucleotides: 7. The CDR3 is 13 residues long. The CDR3 region is CAAGGLKTGELFF. The CDR3 DNA reads TGTGCCGCAGGGGGCTTGAAGACCGGGGAGCTGTTTTTT.

The V gene is TRBV30, the J gene TRBJ2-5; D unclear. CDR1 GTSNPN and CDR2 SVGIG come from the germline V gene (reference sequence). The CDR3 consists of 15 residues. Trimming took 0 bases from V and 4 from J, leaving 15 bases between them. CDR3 region: CAWSVWSSDLETQYF. The CDR3 DNA reads TGTGCCTGGAGTGTATGGTCTAGTGACCTAGAGACCCAGTACTTC.

V gene TRBV30 combines with J gene TRBJ1-1; 7 bases agree with TRBD1. Losses at the gene ends were 2 bases for V and 1 base for J; bases not matched to a gene: 4. Germline V gene sequence: CDR1 GTSNPN, CDR2 SVGIG (reference sequence). The CDR3 length is 14 residues. The chain's CDR3 is CAWSRTGQNTEAFF. CDR3 nucleotides: TGTGCCTGGAGTCGGACAGGACAGAACACTGAAGCTTTCTTT.

The J gene is TRBJ1-4, the V gene TRBV6-5, with a weak D call TRBD1 (5 bases). CDR3 size: 15 residues. Between the trimmed V and J ends, which lost 0 bases and 5 bases, there was a span of 10 bases. Germline V gene sequence: CDR1 MNHEY, CDR2 SVGAGI. CDR3 protein: CASSYSPGLNEKLFF. The CDR3 DNA reads as TGTGCCAGCAGTTACTCTCCAGGGTTAAATGAAAAACTGTTTTTT.

The rearrangement uses TRBV7-2 and TRBJ2-1; D remains ambiguous. The V gene lost 3 bases and the J gene lost 6 bases, with 9 bases spanning the gap. There are 13 residues in the CDR3. Germline CDR1 reads SGHTA; CDR2 reads FQGNSA. The CDR3 sequence: CASSFSIPNEQFF. Here the CDR3 DNA reads TGTGCCAGCAGCTTTTCCATCCCCAATGAGCAGTTCTTC.

The chain uses TRBV5-1 and TRBJ2-2, with 8 nucleotides matching TRBD1. The CDR3 consists of 16 residues. The V segment lost 4 bases and the J segment 7 bases; nucleotides outside the gene matches: 12. CDR1 is SGHRS, CDR2 YFSETQ, per germline. CDR3 protein: CASSPSDRARHGELFF. CDR3 in DNA: TGCGCCAGCAGCCCGTCGGACAGGGCCCGGCACGGGGAGCTGTTTTTT.

This clone was counted between two and nine times. The chain has TRBV18 and TRBJ2-5, with a weak D call TRBD2 (6 bases). Germline lookup yields CDR1 KGHSH and CDR2 LQKENI. This CDR3 region has 20 residues. Trimming took off 3 bases at V and 0 bases at J, with 26 bases between the two ends. Here the CDR3 reads CASSPYPRDSQRKYQETQYF. Here the CDR3 DNA reads TGTGCCAGCTCACCTTATCCCCGGGACTCACAAAGAAAGTACCAAGAGACCCAGTACTTC. The whole variable domain, filled in from reference TRBV18 and TRBJ2-5, reads NAGVMQNPRHLVRRRGQEARLRCSPMKGHSHVYWYRQLPEEGLKFMVYLQKENIIDESGMPKERFSAEFPKEGPSILRIQQVVRGDSAAYFCASSPYPRDSQRKYQETQYFGPGTRLLVL.

The rearrangement links TRBV5-6 to TRBJ1-1, with D tentatively TRBD1 (5 bases). This CDR3 spans 16 amino acids. In germline, CDR1 is SGHDT, CDR2 YYEEEE. V was pared by 3 bases and J by 5 bases, with 20 bases between. The CDR3 DNA follows: TGTGCCAGCAGCTCGGCCCCCGGGGGGATGGGGACTGAAGCTTTCTTT. It is translated as CASSSAPGGMGTEAFF.

The chain links TRBV7-8 to TRBJ2-7; a weak D match, TRBD1 (6 bases). Germline V gives CDR1 SGHVS, CDR2 FQNEAQ. Trimming left V 1 base short and J 4 bases short, with 14 bases between. The length of the CDR3 is 15 residues. This chain's CDR3 is CASSLVAGVYYEQYF. CDR3 coding DNA: TGTGCCAGCAGCTTAGTTGCAGGGGTCTATTACGAGCAGTACTTC.